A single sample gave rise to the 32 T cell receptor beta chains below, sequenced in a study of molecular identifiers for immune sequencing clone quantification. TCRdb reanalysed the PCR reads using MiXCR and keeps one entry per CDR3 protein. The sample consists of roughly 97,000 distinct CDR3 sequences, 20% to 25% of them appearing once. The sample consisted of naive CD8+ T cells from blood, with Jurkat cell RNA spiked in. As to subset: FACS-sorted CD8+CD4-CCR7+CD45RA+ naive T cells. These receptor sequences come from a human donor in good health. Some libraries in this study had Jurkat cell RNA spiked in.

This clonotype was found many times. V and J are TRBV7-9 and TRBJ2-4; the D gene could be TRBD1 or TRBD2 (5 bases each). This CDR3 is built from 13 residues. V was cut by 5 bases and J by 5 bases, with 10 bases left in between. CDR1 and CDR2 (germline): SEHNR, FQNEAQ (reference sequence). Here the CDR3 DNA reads TGTGCCAGCAGCCGAGGGACGGAAAACATTCAGTACTTC. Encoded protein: CASSRGTENIQYF.

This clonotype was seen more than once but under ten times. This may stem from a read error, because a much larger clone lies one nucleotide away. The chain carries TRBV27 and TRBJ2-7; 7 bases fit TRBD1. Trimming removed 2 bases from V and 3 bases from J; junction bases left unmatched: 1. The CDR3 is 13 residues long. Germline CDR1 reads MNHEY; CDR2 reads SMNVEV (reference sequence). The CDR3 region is CASSLRQGYEQYF. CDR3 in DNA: TGTGCCAGCAGTTTAAGACAGGGCTACGAGCAGTACTTC.

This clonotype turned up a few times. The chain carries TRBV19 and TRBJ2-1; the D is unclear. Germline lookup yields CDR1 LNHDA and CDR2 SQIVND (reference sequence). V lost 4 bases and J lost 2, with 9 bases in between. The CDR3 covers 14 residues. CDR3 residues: CASSRDTTYNEQFF. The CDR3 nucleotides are TGTGCCAGTAGTAGAGACACAACCTACAATGAGCAGTTCTTC.

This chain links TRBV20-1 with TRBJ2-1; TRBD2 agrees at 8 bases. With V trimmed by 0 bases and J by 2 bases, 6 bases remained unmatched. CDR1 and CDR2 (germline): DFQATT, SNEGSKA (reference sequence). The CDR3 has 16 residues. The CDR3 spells CSARDLRAGAYNEQFF. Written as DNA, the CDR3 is TGCAGTGCTAGAGATCTCAGAGCGGGAGCCTACAATGAGCAGTTCTTC.

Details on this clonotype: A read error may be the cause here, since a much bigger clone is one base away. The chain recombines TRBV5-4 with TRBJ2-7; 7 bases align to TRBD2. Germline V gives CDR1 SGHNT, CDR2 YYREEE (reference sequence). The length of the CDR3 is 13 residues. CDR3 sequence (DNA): TGTGCCAGCAGCTCGGCTAGCGGCTACGAGCGGTACTTC. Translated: CASSSASGYERYF.

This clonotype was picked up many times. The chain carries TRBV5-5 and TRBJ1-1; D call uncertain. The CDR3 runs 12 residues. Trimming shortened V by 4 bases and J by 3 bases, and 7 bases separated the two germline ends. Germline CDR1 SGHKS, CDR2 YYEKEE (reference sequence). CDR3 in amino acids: CASSLADTEAFF. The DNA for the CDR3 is TGTGCCAGCAGCCTCGCGGACACTGAAGCTTTCTTT.

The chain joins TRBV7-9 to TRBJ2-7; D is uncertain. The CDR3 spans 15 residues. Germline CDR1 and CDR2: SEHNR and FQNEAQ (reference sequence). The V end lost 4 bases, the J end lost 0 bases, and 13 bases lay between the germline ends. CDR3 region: CASSSPLAYSYEQYF. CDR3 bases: TGTGCCAGCAGCTCCCCCCTGGCTTACTCCTACGAGCAGTACTTC.

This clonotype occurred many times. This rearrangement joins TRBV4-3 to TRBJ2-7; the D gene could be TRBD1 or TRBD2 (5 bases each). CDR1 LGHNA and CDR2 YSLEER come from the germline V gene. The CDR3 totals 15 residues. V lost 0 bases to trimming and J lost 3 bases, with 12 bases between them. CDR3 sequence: CASSQESEGLYEQYF. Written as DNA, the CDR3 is TGCGCCAGCAGCCAAGAATCTGAGGGGCTCTACGAGCAGTACTTC.

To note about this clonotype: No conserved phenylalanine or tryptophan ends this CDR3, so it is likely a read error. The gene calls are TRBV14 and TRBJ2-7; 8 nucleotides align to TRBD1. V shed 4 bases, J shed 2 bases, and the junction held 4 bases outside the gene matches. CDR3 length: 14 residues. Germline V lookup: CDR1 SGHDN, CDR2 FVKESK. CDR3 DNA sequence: TGTGCCAGCAGCCCAGGGGGCCATGCCTACGAGCAGTACCTC. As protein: CASSPGGHAYEQYL.

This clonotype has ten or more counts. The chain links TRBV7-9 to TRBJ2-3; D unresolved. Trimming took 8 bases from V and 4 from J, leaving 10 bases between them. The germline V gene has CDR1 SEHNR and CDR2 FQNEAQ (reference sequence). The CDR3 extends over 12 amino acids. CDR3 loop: CASSPSADTQYF. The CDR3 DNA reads TGTGCCAGCTCCCCCAGTGCAGATACGCAGTATTTT. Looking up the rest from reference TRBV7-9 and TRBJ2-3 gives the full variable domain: DTGVSQNPRHKITKRGQNVTFRCDPISEHNRLYWYRQTLGQGPEFLTYFQNEAQLEKSRLLSDRFSAERPKGSFSTLEIQRTEQGDSAMYLCASSPSADTQYFGPGTRLTVL.

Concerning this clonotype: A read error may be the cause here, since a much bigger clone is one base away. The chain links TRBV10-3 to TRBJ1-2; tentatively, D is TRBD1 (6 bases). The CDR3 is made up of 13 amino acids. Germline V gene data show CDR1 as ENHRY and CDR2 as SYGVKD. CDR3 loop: CAISERGFYGYAF. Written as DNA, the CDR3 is TGTGCCATCAGTGAGAGGGGGTTCTATGGCTACGCCTTC.

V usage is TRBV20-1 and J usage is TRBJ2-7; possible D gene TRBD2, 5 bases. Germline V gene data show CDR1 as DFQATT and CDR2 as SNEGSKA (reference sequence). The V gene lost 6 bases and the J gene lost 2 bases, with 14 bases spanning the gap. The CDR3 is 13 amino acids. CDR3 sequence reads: CSALAWNTYEQYF. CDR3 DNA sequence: TGCAGTGCCTTAGCGTGGAATACCTACGAGCAGTACTTC.

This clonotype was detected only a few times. CDR3 DNA: TGTGCCAGCAGCTTTTGGGGAGGAGGCTACGAGCAGTACTTC. Its translation: CASSFWGGGYEQYF. The chain carries TRBV5-4 and TRBJ2-7, with D maybe TRBD2 (6 bases). Germline CDR1 SGHNT, CDR2 YYREEE (reference sequence). Deletions cut 2 bases from V and 3 bases from J, with 12 bases between. The CDR3 runs to 14 residues.

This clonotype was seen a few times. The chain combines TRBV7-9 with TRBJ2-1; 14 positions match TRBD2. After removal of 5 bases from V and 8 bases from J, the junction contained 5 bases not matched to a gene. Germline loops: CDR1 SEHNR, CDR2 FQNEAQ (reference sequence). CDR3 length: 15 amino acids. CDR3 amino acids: CASSDGTSGRDEQFF. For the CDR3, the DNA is TGTGCCAGCAGCGACGGGACTAGCGGGAGAGATGAGCAGTTCTTC. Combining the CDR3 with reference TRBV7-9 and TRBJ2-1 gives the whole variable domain DTGVSQNPRHKITKRGQNVTFRCDPISEHNRLYWYRQTLGQGPEFLTYFQNEAQLEKSRLLSDRFSAERPKGSFSTLEIQRTEQGDSAMYLCASSDGTSGRDEQFFGPGTRLTVL.

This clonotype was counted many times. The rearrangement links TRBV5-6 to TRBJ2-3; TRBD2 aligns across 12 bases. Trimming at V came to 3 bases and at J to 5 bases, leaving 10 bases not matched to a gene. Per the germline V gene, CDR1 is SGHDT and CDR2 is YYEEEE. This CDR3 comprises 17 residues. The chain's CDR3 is CASSSETSGRRIDTQYF. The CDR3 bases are TGTGCCAGCAGCTCTGAGACTAGCGGGAGAAGGATAGATACGCAGTATTTT.

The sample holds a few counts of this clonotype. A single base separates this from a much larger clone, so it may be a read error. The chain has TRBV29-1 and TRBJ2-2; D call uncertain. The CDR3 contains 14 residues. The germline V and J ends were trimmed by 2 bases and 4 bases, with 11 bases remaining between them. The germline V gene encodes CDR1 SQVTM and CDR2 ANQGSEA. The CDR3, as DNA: TGCAGCGTTGAACTCCCACAGAGCACCGGGGAGCTGTTTTTT. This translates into CSVELPQSTGELFF.

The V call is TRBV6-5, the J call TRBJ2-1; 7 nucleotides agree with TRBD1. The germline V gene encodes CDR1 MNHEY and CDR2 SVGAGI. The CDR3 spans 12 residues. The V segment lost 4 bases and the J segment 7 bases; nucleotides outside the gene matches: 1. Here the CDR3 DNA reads TGTGCCAGCAGTTCGACAGGGAATGAGCAGTTCTTC. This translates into CASSSTGNEQFF.

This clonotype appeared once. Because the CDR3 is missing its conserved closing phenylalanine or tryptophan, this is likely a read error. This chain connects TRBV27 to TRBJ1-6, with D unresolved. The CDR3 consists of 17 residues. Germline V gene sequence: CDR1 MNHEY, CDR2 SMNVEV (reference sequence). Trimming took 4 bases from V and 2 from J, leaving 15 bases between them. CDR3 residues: CASSSIPPSTYNSPLHL. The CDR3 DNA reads TGTGCCAGCAGTTCAATCCCTCCATCAACCTATAATTCACCCCTCCACCTT.

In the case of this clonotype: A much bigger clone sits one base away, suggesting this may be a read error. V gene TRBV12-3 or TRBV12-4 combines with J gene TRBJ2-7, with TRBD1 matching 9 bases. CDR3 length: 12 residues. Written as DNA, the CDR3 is TGTGCCAGCAGTGGGACAGGGCGGGAGCGGTACTTC. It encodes CASSGTGRERYF.

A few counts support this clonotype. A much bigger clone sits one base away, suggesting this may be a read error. The CDR3 loop reads CASSLESKAADPCSGANVLTF. The CDR3 region has the DNA TGTGCCAGCAGTTTGGAGTCCAAGGCCGCCGACCCTTGCTCTGGGGCCAACGTCCTGACTTTC. This chain joins TRBV28 and TRBJ2-6, with D unclear. The germline CDR1 and CDR2 sequences are MDHEN and SYDVKM. This CDR3 comprises 21 residues. Trimming took off 3 bases at V and 0 bases at J, with 24 bases between the two ends.

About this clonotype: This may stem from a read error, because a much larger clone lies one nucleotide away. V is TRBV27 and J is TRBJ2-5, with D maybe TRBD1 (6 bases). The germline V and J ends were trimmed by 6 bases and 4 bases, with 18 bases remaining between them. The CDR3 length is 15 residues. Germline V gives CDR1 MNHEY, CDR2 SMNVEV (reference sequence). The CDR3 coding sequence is TGTGCCAGCAGAGGAGCCAGGGGTGCCTCAGAGACCCAGTACTTC. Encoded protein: CASRGARGASETQYF.

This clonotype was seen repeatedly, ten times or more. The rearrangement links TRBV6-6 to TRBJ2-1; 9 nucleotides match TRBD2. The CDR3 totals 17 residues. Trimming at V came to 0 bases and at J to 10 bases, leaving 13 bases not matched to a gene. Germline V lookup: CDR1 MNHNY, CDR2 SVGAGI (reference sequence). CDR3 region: CASSYSGASGALAEQFF. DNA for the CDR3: TGTGCCAGCAGTTACTCAGGGGCTAGCGGGGCCCTCGCGGAGCAGTTCTTC.

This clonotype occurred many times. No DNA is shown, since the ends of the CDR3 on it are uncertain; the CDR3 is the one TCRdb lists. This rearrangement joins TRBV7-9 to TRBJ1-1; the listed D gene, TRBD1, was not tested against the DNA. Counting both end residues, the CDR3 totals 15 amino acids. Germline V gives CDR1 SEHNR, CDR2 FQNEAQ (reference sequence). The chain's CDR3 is CASSFGQGMNTEAFF.

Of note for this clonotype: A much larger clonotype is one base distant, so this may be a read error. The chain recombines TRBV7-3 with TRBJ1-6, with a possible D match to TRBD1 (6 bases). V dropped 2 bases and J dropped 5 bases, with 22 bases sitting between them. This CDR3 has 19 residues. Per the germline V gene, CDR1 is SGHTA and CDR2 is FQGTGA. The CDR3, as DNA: TGTGCCAGCAGCTTACAGGGGTCCAGAAGGGGCCGAAATAATTCACCCCTCCACTTT. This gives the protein CASSLQGSRRGRNNSPLHF.

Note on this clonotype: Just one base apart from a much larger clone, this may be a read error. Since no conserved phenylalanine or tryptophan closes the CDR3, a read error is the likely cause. CDR3 sequence: CASSYAGYTEAFY. CDR3 in DNA: TGTGCCAGCAGTTACGCGGGATACACTGAAGCTTTCTAT. The rearrangement links TRBV6-6 to TRBJ1-1; no reliable D call. Per germline, CDR1 MNHNY and CDR2 SVGAGI (reference sequence). The CDR3 has 13 residues. The ends were cut back, 2 bases at V and 3 bases at J, with 7 bases in the middle.

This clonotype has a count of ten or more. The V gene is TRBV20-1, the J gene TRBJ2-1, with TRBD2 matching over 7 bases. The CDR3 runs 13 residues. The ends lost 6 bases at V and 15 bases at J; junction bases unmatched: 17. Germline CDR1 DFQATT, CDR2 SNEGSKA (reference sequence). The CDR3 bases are TGCAGTGCCACCGTGGGTAGAGCGGGACCTTGGTTCTTC. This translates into CSATVGRAGPWFF.

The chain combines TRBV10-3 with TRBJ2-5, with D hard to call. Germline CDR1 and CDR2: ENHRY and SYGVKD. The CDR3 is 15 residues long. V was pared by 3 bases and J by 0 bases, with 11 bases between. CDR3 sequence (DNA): TGTGCCATCAGTGATTGGGCGGCCGACCAAGAGACCCAGTACTTC. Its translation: CAISDWAADQETQYF.

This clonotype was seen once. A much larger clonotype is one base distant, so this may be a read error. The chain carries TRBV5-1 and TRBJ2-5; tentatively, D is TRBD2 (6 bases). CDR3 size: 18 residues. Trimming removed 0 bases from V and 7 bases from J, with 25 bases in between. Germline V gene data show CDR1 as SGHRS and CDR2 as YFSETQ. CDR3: CASSLARNRDSERRTQYF. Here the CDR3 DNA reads TGCGCCAGCAGCTTGGCCCGAAACCGGGACTCCGAGCGTAGGACCCAGTACTTC.

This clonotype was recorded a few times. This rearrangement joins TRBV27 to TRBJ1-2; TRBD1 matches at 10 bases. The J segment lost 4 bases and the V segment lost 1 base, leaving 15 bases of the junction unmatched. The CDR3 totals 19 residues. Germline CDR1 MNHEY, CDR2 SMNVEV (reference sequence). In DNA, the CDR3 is TGTGCCAGCAGTTTATGGGCTGTTCACGGGACAGGGGAGTTCTATGGCTACACCTTC. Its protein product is CASSLWAVHGTGEFYGYTF.

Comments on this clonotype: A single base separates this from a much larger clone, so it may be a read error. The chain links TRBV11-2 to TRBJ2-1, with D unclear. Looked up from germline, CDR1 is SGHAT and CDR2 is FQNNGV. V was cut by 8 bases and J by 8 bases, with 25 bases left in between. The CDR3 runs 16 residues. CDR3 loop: CASCPPLDVVAYEQFF. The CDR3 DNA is TGTGCCAGCTGCCCCCCGCTCGATGTCGTGGCCTATGAGCAGTTCTTC.

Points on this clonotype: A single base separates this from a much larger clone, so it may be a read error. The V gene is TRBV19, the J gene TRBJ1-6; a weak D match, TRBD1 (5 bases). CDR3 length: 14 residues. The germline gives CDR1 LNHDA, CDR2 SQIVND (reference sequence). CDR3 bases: TGTGCCAGTACTGCCGGTGGGGCGAATTCACCCCTCCAATTT. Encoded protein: CASTAGGANSPLQF.

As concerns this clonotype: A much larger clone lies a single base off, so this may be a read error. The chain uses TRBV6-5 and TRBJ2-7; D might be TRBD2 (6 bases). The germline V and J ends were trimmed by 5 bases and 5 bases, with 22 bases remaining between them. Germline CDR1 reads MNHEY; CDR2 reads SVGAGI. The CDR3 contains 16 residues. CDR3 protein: CASSLASPGAAHEQYF. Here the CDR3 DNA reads TGTGCCAGCAGTCTCGCCAGCCCGGGAGCGGCGCACGAGCAGTACTTC.